This T cell receptor beta chain is from a study of shared clonotypes between healthy human individuals. Study results and caveats: Tissues were not sampled, only blood, and their repertoires likely differ.

Regarding this clone: Its target is unknown.

The CDR3 is 12 amino acids. The V and J ends lost 0 bases and 15 bases respectively, with 12 bases between them. The germline gives CDR1 ENHRY, CDR2 SYGVKD. TCRdb's copy holds only in-frame clones and misses some; the assay was immunoSEQ multiplex PCR. The data show 1 million to 1.2 million clones, 70% to 80% seen once. The sample taken for sequencing was memory CD4+ T cells from PBMCs. The subset is: CD45RA-negative fraction. The J gene is TRBJ2-1, the V gene TRBV10-3, with D unresolved. The TCR sequence derives from a man younger than 35 in good health. Some clones in this sample may be carry-over from other donors' samples. DNA of the CDR3: TGTGCCATCAGTGAGTCAACTATCGGGTGGTTCTTC. It yields the protein CAISESTIGWFF.